The subject of this entry is one T cell receptor beta chain. The antigen remains undetermined. This sample was included in a study of T-cell memory formation after mild COVID-19. Study background: TCR clusters were mostly donor specific. Findings and caveats of the study: The finding that pre-infection memory included some responding clones suggested that cross-reactive memory joined. In second-wave clones peaking day 37, SARS-CoV-2 specificity remained unconfirmed. Clones that contracted from day 15 to 85 had balanced CD4/CD8; later expanders were CD4+ biased.

This CDR3 spans 19 amino acids. V was clipped by 4 bases and J by 5 bases; unmatched bases: 16. Germline CDR1 reads SEHNR; CDR2 reads FQNEAQ (reference sequence). From the 5' RACE reads, TCRdb called clonotypes with MiXCR, one entry per CDR3 protein. The data contain about 560,000 distinct CDR3 sequences, roughly 18% of them singletons. This sequence originates from an adult woman who had mild COVID-19 (a few samples of this study predate the infection). Cell type and time point are not known. This chain connects TRBV7-9 to TRBJ2-7; TRBD2 aligns across 14 bases. Sequenced material: PBMCs or a T cell subset sorted from them (not recorded which). The CDR3 reads CASSYRPGTSGRTKDEQYF. The CDR3, as DNA: TGTGCCAGCAGCTACCGACCCGGGACTAGCGGGAGAACTAAAGACGAGCAGTACTTC.